A selection of T cell receptor beta chains follows, all from one sample in a study of cytomegalovirus exposure and HLA in healthy donors. TCRdb's copy holds only in-frame clones and misses some; the assay was immunoSEQ multiplex PCR. Among under 150,000 clones, around nine tenths were seen once, and the ten largest hold roughly 9%. What was sequenced was PBMCs. The receptor set was obtained from a man aged 18 to 29 in good health and CMV-seropositive. CDR3s include the opening cysteine and the closing phenylalanine or tryptophan. The D gene is left open where the match is weak. Clone size, where shown, is once, few, many, or a class for clones that have expanded.

D gene	V gene	clone size	J gene	CDR3 protein	CDR3 DNA
TRBD2	TRBV4-1	NA	TRBJ2-7	CASSQEGLAGPTYEQYF	TGCGCCAGCAGCCAAGAGGGACTAGCGGGACCGACCTACGAGCAGTACTTC
TRBD1	TRBV27	NA	TRBJ2-1	CASSLKGADYEQFF	TGTGCCAGCAGTTTAAAGGGGGCGGATTATGAGCAGTTCTTC
TRBD1	TRBV5-1	NA	TRBJ1-6	CASSLYPGQGNSPLHF	TGCGCCAGCAGCTTATATCCGGGACAGGGTAATTCACCCCTCCACTTT
NA	TRBV18	NA	TRBJ2-5	CASSFPLQGETQYF	TGTGCCAGCTCATTTCCGCTTCAGGGGGAGACCCAGTACTTC
NA	TRBV2	NA	TRBJ2-2	CASRTDSWDTGELFF	TGTGCCAGCAGGACGGACAGTTGGGACACCGGGGAGCTGTTTTTT
NA	TRBV7-6	NA	TRBJ2-1	CASSPLPGLFDEQFF	TGTGCCAGCAGCCCACTACCAGGACTATTCGATGAGCAGTTCTTC
NA	TRBV5-4	once	TRBJ1-3	CASSLAGAFSGNTIYF	TGTGCCAGCAGCTTGGCCGGAGCTTTCTCTGGAAACACCATATATTTT
NA	TRBV5-6	NA	TRBJ2-3	CASSSMRDTQYF	TGTGCCAGCAGTTCCATGCGGGATACGCAGTATTTT
NA	TRBV29-1	NA	TRBJ1-1	CSVGEMGTRPNTEAFF	TGCAGCGTTGGGGAAATGGGGACAAGACCGAACACTGAAGCTTTCTTT
TRBD1	TRBV29-1	NA	TRBJ2-1	CSVRTGTFF	TGCAGCGTAAGGACAGGGACTTTCTTC
TRBD2	TRBV18	NA	TRBJ2-7	CASSPGGSDAGEQYF	TGTGCCAGCTCACCGGGAGGGTCTGATGCTGGCGAGCAGTACTTC
TRBD1	TRBV28	NA	TRBJ1-5	CASSLGQGSNQPQHF	TGTGCCAGCAGTCTCGGACAGGGGAGCAATCAGCCCCAGCATTTT
TRBD2	TRBV19	NA	TRBJ2-3	CASSILLAGVADTQYF	TGTGCCAGTAGTATCCTACTAGCGGGAGTGGCAGATACGCAGTATTTT
TRBD2	TRBV18	NA	TRBJ2-7	CASSLTGTSTYEQYF	TGTGCCAGCTCACTAACCGGGACTAGCACCTACGAGCAGTACTTC
NA	TRBV5-1	NA	TRBJ2-3	CASSPDSSNTQYF	TGCGCCAGCAGCCCCGACTCCAGTAATACGCAGTATTTT
NA	TRBV18	NA	TRBJ2-7	CASSPERGLGEQYF	TGTGCCAGCTCACCTGAGAGGGGGTTAGGCGAGCAGTACTTC
NA	TRBV9	NA	TRBJ1-1	CASSTDGENTEAFF	TGTGCCAGCAGCACGGACGGGGAGAACACTGAAGCTTTCTTT
TRBD1	TRBV6-1	NA	TRBJ2-5	CASRPGTGVGETQYF	TGTGCCAGCAGGCCCGGGACAGGGGTAGGGGAGACCCAGTACTTC
NA	TRBV7-3	NA	TRBJ2-5	CASSLGGGETQYF	TGTGCCAGCAGCTTAGGAGGCGGGGAGACCCAGTACTTC
NA	TRBV29-1	NA	TRBJ2-5	CSVLTGEETQYF	TGCAGCGTTCTCACAGGTGAAGAGACCCAGTACTTC
NA	TRBV18	NA	TRBJ2-2	CASSPTYLLTGELFF	TGTGCCAGCTCACCTACCTATCTCCTGACCGGGGAGCTGTTTTTT
NA	TRBV5-6	NA	TRBJ1-4	CASSLGQAKNEKLFF	TGTGCCAGCAGCTTGGGACAGGCTAAAAATGAAAAACTGTTTTTT
TRBD1	TRBV30	NA	TRBJ2-5	CAWSDRGLRETQYF	TGTGCCTGGAGTGACAGGGGTCTTCGGGAGACCCAGTACTTC
NA	TRBV2	NA	TRBJ1-1	CASSSGITEAFF	TGTGCCAGCAGTTCAGGCATCACTGAAGCTTTCTTT
TRBD2	TRBV5-6	NA	TRBJ2-2	CASSLTGGADTGELFF	TGTGCCAGCAGCTTGACCGGGGGGGCGGACACCGGGGAGCTGTTTTTT
TRBD2	TRBV11-2	NA	TRBJ2-7	CASSLDPDRGDEQYF	TGTGCCAGCAGCTTAGACCCGGACCGGGGGGACGAGCAGTACTTC
TRBD2	TRBV5-4	NA	TRBJ2-5	CASSPRLAGGGETQYF	TGTGCCAGCAGTCCACGACTAGCGGGGGGGGGAGAGACCCAGTACTTC